One sample yielded the 22 T cell receptor beta chains listed below, sequenced in a study of cytomegalovirus exposure and HLA in healthy donors. Both 60 Vbeta primers and 13 Jbeta primers went into the PCR. Using immunoSEQ multiplex PCR, the repertoire was profiled, and TCRdb retains in-frame clones only, with some absent. The data show some 76,000 clones, 70% to 85% seen once. Sequenced input: PBMCs. These receptors were obtained from a woman between 50 and 59 years old in good health and CMV-seronegative.

The chain combines TRBV18 with TRBJ1-5, with TRBD1 identical over 8 bases. The V gene end was trimmed by 5 bases and the J gene end by 1 base; junction bases not matched to a gene: 4. This CDR3 has 15 residues. CDR1 is KGHSH, CDR2 LQKENI, per germline. The CDR3 DNA reads TGTGCCAGCTCATCCGGACAGGGCAGCAATCAGCCCCAGCATTTT. Encoded protein: CASSSGQGSNQPQHF.

This rearrangement joins TRBV5-1 to TRBJ2-1; TRBD2 aligns across 10 bases. V was pared by 4 bases and J by 8 bases, with 6 bases of the junction left unmatched. Germline CDR1 SGHRS, CDR2 YFSETQ. CDR3 length: 14 amino acids. The CDR3 DNA sequence: TGCGCCAGCAGCGTCAGCGGGGGGGCGGATGAGCAGTTCTTC. It translates to CASSVSGGADEQFF.

The V gene is TRBV5-1, the J gene TRBJ2-1; the match to TRBD2 covers 9 bases. Germline lookup yields CDR1 SGHRS and CDR2 YFSETQ. The ends lost 4 bases at V and 3 bases at J; junction bases unmatched: 20. The CDR3 runs 20 residues. The CDR3: CASSPRPGLAVSIIYNEQFF. CDR3 coding DNA: TGCGCCAGCAGCCCTCGACCGGGACTAGCTGTCTCGATAATCTACAATGAGCAGTTCTTC.

This chain joins TRBV2 and TRBJ1-1, with TRBD1 identical over 7 bases. Germline loops: CDR1 SNHLY, CDR2 FYNNEI. The CDR3 is made up of 12 amino acids. Losses at the gene ends were 11 bases for V and 7 bases for J; bases not matched to a gene: 10. CDR3 amino acids: CASKGARDEAFF. The CDR3 DNA follows: TGTGCCTCTAAGGGGGCTAGAGATGAAGCTTTCTTT.

The chain carries TRBV6-6 and TRBJ1-1; possible D gene TRBD1, 6 bases. V lost 6 bases and J 0 bases, leaving 8 bases between the germline ends. Germline V lookup: CDR1 MNHNY, CDR2 SVGAGI (reference sequence). This CDR3 has 13 amino acids. CDR3 sequence reads: CASRTGMNTEAFF. The CDR3 coding sequence is TGTGCCAGCAGGACAGGTATGAACACTGAAGCTTTCTTT.

This chain connects TRBV30 to TRBJ2-3; D is possibly TRBD1 (5 bases). The germline V gene encodes CDR1 GTSNPN and CDR2 SVGIG (reference sequence). V was cut by 2 bases and J by 7 bases, with 16 bases left in between. There are 14 residues in the CDR3. DNA of the CDR3: TGTGCCTGGAGTTTTGACAGCCACCCATATACGCAGTATTTT. Translating gives CAWSFDSHPYTQYF.

The chain has TRBV4-1 and TRBJ1-2; no definite D call. Germline V gives CDR1 MGHRA, CDR2 YSYEKL. Between the trimmed V and J ends, which lost 5 bases and 4 bases, there was a span of 11 bases. This CDR3 spans 13 amino acids. CDR3 coding DNA: TGCGCCAGCAGCGATACTGTTAGCTATGGCTACACCTTC. Amino acid sequence: CASSDTVSYGYTF.

The rearrangement links TRBV4-1 to TRBJ2-3, with D uncertain. This CDR3 has 13 amino acids. The germline V gene has CDR1 MGHRA and CDR2 YSYEKL. The V gene lost 0 bases and the J gene lost 9 bases, with 10 bases spanning the gap. CDR3 in amino acids: CASSQDASLTQYF. The CDR3 DNA is TGCGCCAGCAGCCAAGACGCTAGTCTGACGCAGTATTTT.

The rearrangement links TRBV27 to TRBJ2-2; 8 bases fit TRBD1. This CDR3 has 15 residues. The germline gives CDR1 MNHEY, CDR2 SMNVEV (reference sequence). The ends lost 4 bases at V and 3 bases at J; junction bases unmatched: 4. The CDR3 loop reads CASSSGQGHTGELFF. CDR3 DNA: TGTGCCAGCAGTTCCGGACAGGGACACACCGGGGAGCTGTTTTTT.

This clone showed up just once. The chain uses TRBV29-1 and TRBJ2-3; perhaps TRBD1 as D (6 bases). The V end lost 3 bases, the J end lost 0 bases, and 16 bases lay between the germline ends. Germline CDR1 and CDR2: SQVTM and ANQGSEA. This CDR3 contains 16 residues. Here the CDR3 DNA reads TGCAGCGTTGATGGGCAGGGGAAGTCTAGCACAGATACGCAGTATTTT. Its translation is CSVDGQGKSSTDTQYF.

The CDR3 nucleotides read TGTGCCAGCAGTTTATCGGGGACAGTTAACTATGGCTACACCTTC. It is translated as CASSLSGTVNYGYTF. The chain is built from TRBV28 and TRBJ1-2; 7 bases are shared with TRBD1. The CDR3 length is 15 residues. V lost 1 base, J lost 1 base, and 3 bases stayed unmatched. Germline V CDR1 and CDR2: MDHEN, SYDVKM.

The rearrangement uses TRBV5-5 and TRBJ2-7, with 9 bases that match TRBD1. This CDR3 has 13 amino acids. V was pared by 4 bases and J by 6 bases, with 5 bases of the junction left unmatched. Germline CDR1 reads SGHKS; CDR2 reads YYEKEE (reference sequence). The CDR3 here is CASSRTGAGEQYV. DNA for the CDR3: TGTGCCAGCAGCCGGACAGGGGCGGGCGAGCAGTACGTC.

The V gene is TRBV6-1, the J gene TRBJ2-5; 15 bases align to TRBD2. The closer fit of TRBJ2-7 to the DNA end suggests the J call may be wrong. The CDR3 contains 16 residues. Looked up from germline, CDR1 is MNHNS and CDR2 is SASEGT. CDR3 sequence: CASSEGTSGRVHEQYF. Written as DNA, the CDR3 is TGTGCCAGCAGTGAAGGGACTAGCGGGAGGGTCCACGAGCAGTACTTC.

The rearrangement uses TRBV7-2 and TRBJ2-1, with TRBD2 as a possible D gene (6 bases). V lost 3 bases and J 4 bases, leaving 13 bases between the germline ends. This CDR3 spans 15 amino acids. Germline CDR1 SGHTA, CDR2 FQGNSA. The chain's CDR3 is CASSFFSGGYNEQFF. DNA for the CDR3: TGTGCCAGCAGCTTTTTTAGCGGCGGTTACAATGAGCAGTTCTTC.

The genes are TRBV29-1 and TRBJ1-1, with D tentatively TRBD1 (5 bases). Germline V lookup: CDR1 SQVTM, CDR2 ANQGSEA. Trimming pared 4 bases from V and 3 bases from J, leaving 9 bases between. The CDR3 has 12 residues. The CDR3 coding sequence is TGCAGCGTTGCCTCGGGGGACACTGAAGCTTTCTTT. Protein sequence: CSVASGDTEAFF.

V is TRBV13 and J is TRBJ1-2; 7 nucleotides match TRBD1. The length of the CDR3 is 14 residues. Germline V gives CDR1 PRHDT, CDR2 FYEKMQ (reference sequence). Trimming took 4 bases from V and 4 from J; bases not matched to a gene: 6. CDR3 amino acids: CASSSGTAFYGYTF. In nucleotides, the CDR3 is TGTGCCAGCAGCTCCGGGACAGCCTTCTATGGCTACACCTTC. The full variable domain, with the rest looked up from reference TRBV13 and TRBJ1-2, is AAGVIQSPRHLIKEKRETATLKCYPIPRHDTVYWYQQGPGQDPQFLISFYEKMQSDKGSIPDRFSAQQFSDYHSELNMSSLELGDSALYFCASSSGTAFYGYTFGSGTRLTVV.

V gene TRBV4-2 combines with J gene TRBJ1-1, with unresolved D. This CDR3 contains 13 residues. The germline V and J ends were trimmed by 3 bases and 7 bases, with 12 bases remaining between them. Germline loops: CDR1 LGHNA, CDR2 YNFKEQ. For the CDR3, the DNA is TGTGCCAGCAGCCATAATCCGGGATTTGAAGCTTTCTTT. Translation gives CASSHNPGFEAFF.

Written as DNA, the CDR3 is TGTGCCAGCAGCGTAGGGGTTAGGGGAACAGATACGCAGTATTTT. Translation: CASSVGVRGTDTQYF. The chain carries TRBV9 and TRBJ2-3; possibly TRBD1 for D (5 bases). Trimming left V 0 bases short and J 3 bases short, with 11 bases between. The CDR3 spans 15 residues. In germline, CDR1 is SGDLS, CDR2 YYNGEE.

The chain uses TRBV7-9 and TRBJ1-1; a possible D gene is TRBD1 (6 bases). The CDR3 runs 17 residues. V was shortened by 0 bases and J by 1 base, with 15 bases between the two germline ends. CDR1 and CDR2 from the germline V gene are SEHNR and FQNEAQ (reference sequence). CDR3 protein: CASSLAGRAQGNTEAFF. Here the CDR3 DNA reads TGTGCCAGCAGCTTAGCGGGGCGGGCACAGGGGAACACTGAAGCTTTCTTT.

This chain connects TRBV5-1 to TRBJ2-7, with 10 bases matching TRBD2. This CDR3 has 16 amino acids. Trimming removed 0 bases from V and 3 bases from J; junction bases left unmatched: 6. CDR1 and CDR2 (germline): SGHRS, YFSETQ. The CDR3 here is CASSLDPSGSIYEQYF. CDR3 in DNA: TGCGCCAGCAGCTTGGACCCTAGCGGGAGCATCTACGAGCAGTACTTC.

This chain connects TRBV4-3 to TRBJ2-2; D not certain. V shed 0 bases and J shed 1 base, with 6 bases lying between them. The CDR3 loop spans 15 amino acids. In germline, CDR1 is LGHNA, CDR2 YSLEER. The CDR3 protein is CASSQDRQNTGELFF. The CDR3 DNA reads as TGCGCCAGCAGCCAAGATCGACAGAACACCGGGGAGCTGTTTTTT.

This sequence joins TRBV11-2 and TRBJ1-6; 7 nucleotides match TRBD1. V was pared by 4 bases and J by 7 bases, with 7 bases of the junction left unmatched. There are 15 residues in the CDR3. Germline V gene sequence: CDR1 SGHAT, CDR2 FQNNGV. CDR3 in DNA: TGTGCCAGCAGCTCCTCCGGGACAGTAAATTCACCCCTCCACTTT. Translation: CASSSSGTVNSPLHF.